These T cell receptor beta chains were read from a single sample in a study of T cells in Graves' hyperthyroidism and ophthalmopathy. TCRdb fed the multiplex PCR reads into MiXCR, producing one record per CDR3 protein. The profile covers a few hundred thousand distinct CDR3 sequences, with around 23% appearing a single time and about 50% taken by the ten largest. Sequenced: blood. These TCRs come from a woman aged 45-65 years with Graves' hyperthyroidism. CDR3s include the opening cysteine and the closing phenylalanine or tryptophan. Each record gives: CDR3 DNA, CDR3 protein, V gene, D gene, clone size, J gene. A D gene is named only where the DNA matches it firmly. The size of a clone is reported for some rows only, either as once, few or many, or as a class for expanded clones.

TGTGCCAGCAGTCGGACAGGGGTGGATGGCTACACCTTC,CASSRTGVDGYTF,TRBV2,TRBD1,few,TRBJ1-2
TGTGCCAGTAGTATCCTAGCGGGGGGGCGAGGTGAGCAGTTCTTC,CASSILAGGRGEQFF,TRBV19,TRBD2,.,TRBJ2-1
TGTGCCGCATTAAAACCTAGCGGGAGCCACGAGCAGTACTTC,CAALKPSGSHEQYF,TRBV28,TRBD2,many,TRBJ2-7
TGTGCCAGCAGCCGCGCTTCATGGGAGACCCAGTACTTC,CASSRASWETQYF,TRBV7-6,.,few,TRBJ2-5
TGCGCCAGCAGCTACAGACTAGCGGGGCCTACGAACACCGGGGAGCTGTTTTTT,CASSYRLAGPTNTGELFF,TRBV5-1,TRBD2,few,TRBJ2-2
TGCGCCAGCAGCTTTGGGACAGGGACCAGAACTGAAGCTTTCTTT,CASSFGTGTRTEAFF,TRBV5-1,TRBD1,many,TRBJ1-1
TGTGCCAGCAGTTCTGTCAAACTCAACTATGGCTACACCTTC,CASSSVKLNYGYTF,TRBV6-9,.,.,TRBJ1-2
TGTGCCAGCAGACTCAACGACCCTTTTAGCAATCAGCCCCAGCATTTT,CASRLNDPFSNQPQHF,TRBV2,.,many,TRBJ1-5
TGTGCCAGCAGCTCAAAGGAAGCCACCGGGGAGCTGTTTTTT,CASSSKEATGELFF,TRBV7-9,.,many,TRBJ2-2
TGTGCCAGTAGCACCCTAGCGGACGCGAACACCGGGGAGCTGTTTTTT,CASSTLADANTGELFF,TRBV19,TRBD2,many,TRBJ2-2
TGTGCCAGCAGCTTGGCCTGGGGCACAGATACGCAGTATTTT,CASSLAWGTDTQYF,TRBV5-8,.,many,TRBJ2-3
TGTGCCAGCAGCTTAATACGGGAGAGGAACGAGCAGTACTTC,CASSLIRERNEQYF,TRBV11-2,.,many,TRBJ2-7
TGCAGTGCTAGGGGACTAGCGGGTATCTACAATGAGCAGTTCTTC,CSARGLAGIYNEQFF,TRBV20-1,TRBD2,.,TRBJ2-1
TGTGCCAGCAGTCAAGGACACTCAGATACGCAGTATTTT,CASSQGHSDTQYF,TRBV28,.,.,TRBJ2-3
TGTGCCAGCAGTGCGGACAGTGCTAGTTATGGCTACACCTTC,CASSADSASYGYTF,TRBV2,.,.,TRBJ1-2
TGTGCCACTCAGGAGACCCAGTACTTC,CATQETQYF,TRBV28,.,many,TRBJ2-5
TGCGCCAGCAGCCCGGCTCCACAGATGAACTATGGCTACACCTTC,CASSPAPQMNYGYTF,TRBV5-1,.,many,TRBJ1-2
TGTGCCAGCACGCCGTTCCGGGACAGGCATAATTCACCCCTCCACTTT,CASTPFRDRHNSPLHF,TRBV9,TRBD1,few,TRBJ1-6
TGTGCCAGCAGTTCCAGGGGGAGCAATGAGCAGTTCTTC,CASSSRGSNEQFF,TRBV12-3/TRBV12-4,TRBD1,many,TRBJ2-1
TGCGCCAGCACCTCGGGGCGAAAGGTCGGCTATGGCTACACCTTC,CASTSGRKVGYGYTF,TRBV5-1,.,many,TRBJ1-2
TGTGCCAGCAGTTCTCCCTGGGAGCGTATGGCTTTCTTT,CASSSPWERMAFF,TRBV27,.,many,TRBJ1-1
TGTGCCAGCAGTTATTCCGGGACAGGGGGTGGAAAACTGTTTTTT,CASSYSGTGGGKLFF,TRBV6-9,TRBD1,few,TRBJ1-4
TGTGCCAGCAGTGATCGGCTAGGAGGCGCCCAGTACTTC,CASSDRLGGAQYF,TRBV2,.,many,TRBJ2-5
TGTGCCAGCAGCCCCGGGACAACTTATGGCTACACCTTC,CASSPGTTYGYTF,TRBV7-9,.,many,TRBJ1-2
TGCGCCAGCAGCTTGGAGGCTAGCGCCACCTACGAGCAGTACTTC,CASSLEASATYEQYF,TRBV5-1,.,many,TRBJ2-7
TGCAGCGCCCTGGGACTAGCGGCTAGGGCGGATACGCAGTATTTT,CSALGLAARADTQYF,TRBV29-1,TRBD2,.,TRBJ2-3
TGTGCCAGCAGCCAGTGGACTAGCGGGAGACGAAAAGAGACCCAGTACTTC,CASSQWTSGRRKETQYF,TRBV3-1,TRBD2,many,TRBJ2-5
TGCAGTGCTAGCGAGGCAGGGCGCGGCGAGCAGTACTTC,CSASEAGRGEQYF,TRBV20-1,.,many,TRBJ2-7
TGTGCCTCCCAGGGATTCCGCGAGCAGTACTTC,CASQGFREQYF,TRBV28,.,many,TRBJ2-7
TGTGCCAGCTCACCAGGGGAGACCCAGTACTTC,CASSPGETQYF,TRBV18,.,many,TRBJ2-5
TGTGCCAGCAGCCCAGGGACACGGGATACGCAGTATTTT,CASSPGTRDTQYF,TRBV14,.,many,TRBJ2-3
TGCAGCGTTGAAGACGGGCCAACGGGTGGCTACACCTTC,CSVEDGPTGGYTF,TRBV29-1,.,.,TRBJ1-2
TGTGCCAGCAGTGAACAAAGTCCCCAAGGACCCGGGGAGCTGTTTTTT,CASSEQSPQGPGELFF,TRBV2,.,many,TRBJ2-2
TGTGCCAGCAGATCGACTAGCGCAAGCTCCTACAATGAGCAGTTCTTC,CASRSTSASSYNEQFF,TRBV12-3/TRBV12-4,TRBD2,many,TRBJ2-1
TGCGCCAGCAGCCTGGGGGCGCGGCCTGAAGCTTTCTTT,CASSLGARPEAFF,TRBV5-1,.,.,TRBJ1-1
TGTGCCAGCCAAGCCGGGACAGGGCGAGAGACCCAGTACTTC,CASQAGTGRETQYF,TRBV18,TRBD1,.,TRBJ2-5
TGTGCCAGCAGCTCGACAGGGGGGAGCGAGCAGTACTTC,CASSSTGGSEQYF,TRBV5-6,TRBD1,many,TRBJ2-7
TGTGCCAGCAGCGGTCAAGGGACAGGGAGATACAATGAGCAGTTCTTC,CASSGQGTGRYNEQFF,TRBV5-5,TRBD1,.,TRBJ2-1
TGTGCCAGCAGTGTAGTCAATAGCAATCAGCCCCAGCATTTT,CASSVVNSNQPQHF,TRBV6-1,.,few,TRBJ1-5
TGTGCCAGCAGTTTTAGCGGGAGGAGAACCTACAATGAGCAGTTCTTC,CASSFSGRRTYNEQFF,TRBV28,TRBD2,.,TRBJ2-1
TGTGCCAGCAGTTACTACAGGGGCGGTGGGGCCAACGTCCTGACTTTC,CASSYYRGGGANVLTF,TRBV6-5,TRBD1,few,TRBJ2-6
TGCAGTGCTAGGTTAGCGGGAGTGAGGACAGATACGCAGTATTTT,CSARLAGVRTDTQYF,TRBV20-1,TRBD2,many,TRBJ2-3
TGTGCCAGCAGCCACGCCGGGACCGACCTCTACGAGCAGTACTTC,CASSHAGTDLYEQYF,TRBV7-9,.,many,TRBJ2-7
TGCGCCAGCAAAACAGGGGCTTTAACGTTCGACACTGAAGCTTTCTTT,CASKTGALTFDTEAFF,TRBV4-1,TRBD1,.,TRBJ1-1
TGTGCCAGTAGTTATTACGGGGGGCGAGGTACAGATACGCAGTATTTT,CASSYYGGRGTDTQYF,TRBV19,.,.,TRBJ2-3
TGTGCCAGCAGCTTAGCACAGATCGATATAGCCAAAAACATTCAGTACTTC,CASSLAQIDIAKNIQYF,TRBV7-9,.,.,TRBJ2-4
TGCAGCGTTGTCCTGGGGACAGGGGAGCAGTACTTC,CSVVLGTGEQYF,TRBV29-1,TRBD1,.,TRBJ2-7
TGTGCCAGCAGTTTGATGGGGGAGATGGGCAATCAGCCCCAGCATTTT,CASSLMGEMGNQPQHF,TRBV12-3/TRBV12-4,.,many,TRBJ1-5
TGTGCCATCAGTGACGCAGATTCCTCTGGCCACACCTTC,CAISDADSSGHTF,TRBV10-3,.,.,TRBJ1-2
TGCAGTGCTAACGTCCACCTAAGGACTAGCGGGGGGGCTGAGACCCAGTACTTC,CSANVHLRTSGGAETQYF,TRBV20-1,TRBD2,.,TRBJ2-5
TGTGCCAGCAGTGACAGATACTCTGGAAACACCATATATTTT,CASSDRYSGNTIYF,TRBV2,.,many,TRBJ1-3
TGTGCCAGCAGGCCACGAGGGGTTTCCTACGAGCAGTACTTC,CASRPRGVSYEQYF,TRBV2,.,many,TRBJ2-7
TGTGCCATCAGTTACGACAGTAGCAATCAGCCCCAGCATTTT,CAISYDSSNQPQHF,TRBV10-3,.,many,TRBJ1-5
TGTGCCAGCAGTCGACCGGGACAAACGAACACTGAAGCTTTCTTT,CASSRPGQTNTEAFF,TRBV6-1,.,many,TRBJ1-1
TGTGCCAGCAGCCCCTATAGCGGGGGTGGCGAGCAGTACTTC,CASSPYSGGGEQYF,TRBV3-1,TRBD2,many,TRBJ2-7
TGTGCCAGCAGTGAAGGAGGTTGGTTCTACGAGCAGTACTTC,CASSEGGWFYEQYF,TRBV6-1,.,many,TRBJ2-7
TGTGCCAGCAGCTTACCCCCTGGTCAGGGGGGTTCCTACGAGCAGTACTTC,CASSLPPGQGGSYEQYF,TRBV7-9,.,.,TRBJ2-7
TGTGCCAGCTCACCGATCGGGACGGTGACAGATACGCAGTATTTT,CASSPIGTVTDTQYF,TRBV18,.,.,TRBJ2-3
TGTGCCAGCAGCTTGGCAGGGGGCGCTGGAAACACCATATATTTT,CASSLAGGAGNTIYF,TRBV7-3,TRBD1,many,TRBJ1-3
TGTGCCAGCAGTTCCGGGACAGGGGCACCCAATGGCTACACCTTC,CASSSGTGAPNGYTF,TRBV28,TRBD1,few,TRBJ1-2